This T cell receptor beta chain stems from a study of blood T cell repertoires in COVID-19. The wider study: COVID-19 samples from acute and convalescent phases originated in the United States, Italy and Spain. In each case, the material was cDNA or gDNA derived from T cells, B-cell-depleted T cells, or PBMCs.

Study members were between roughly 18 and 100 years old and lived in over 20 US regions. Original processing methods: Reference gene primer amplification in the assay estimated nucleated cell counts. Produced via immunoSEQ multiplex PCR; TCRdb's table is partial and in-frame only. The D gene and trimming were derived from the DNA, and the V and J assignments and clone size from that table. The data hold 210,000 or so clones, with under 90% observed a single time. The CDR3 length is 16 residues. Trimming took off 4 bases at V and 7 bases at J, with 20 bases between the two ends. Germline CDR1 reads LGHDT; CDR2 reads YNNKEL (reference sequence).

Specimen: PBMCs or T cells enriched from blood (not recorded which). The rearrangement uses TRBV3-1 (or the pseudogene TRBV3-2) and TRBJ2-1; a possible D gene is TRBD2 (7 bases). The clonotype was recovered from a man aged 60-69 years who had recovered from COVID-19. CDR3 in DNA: TGTGCCAGCAGCCTAAAGTCAGCGGGGAGGGGGAATGAGCAGTTCTTC. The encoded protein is CASSLKSAGRGNEQFF.